The present T cell receptor (beta chain) was sequenced within a study of identical twins. cDNA carried unique molecular identifiers, and a universal primer site was added by template switching. From the 5' RACE reads, TCRdb called clonotypes with MiXCR, one entry per CDR3 protein. This table has about 430,000 distinct CDR3 sequences, 15% to 20% appearing once. J gave up 0 bases and V 5 bases, and 9 bases lay outside the gene matches. The CDR3 has 15 residues. Germline CDR1 DFQATT, CDR2 SNEGSKA (reference sequence). This clonotype appeared a few times. This rearrangement joins TRBV20-1 to TRBJ1-2; 7 bases are a match to TRBD1. This receptor was identified in a man aged 50 to 59 in good health. Sequenced material: naive T cells sorted from blood. The CDR3 DNA is TGCAGTGCTCCTCGACAGGGAGTGACTAACTATGGCTACACCTTC. It specifies CSAPRQGVTNYGYTF.